This TCR beta chain was found in a study of blood T cell repertoires in COVID-19 (dated by TCRdb to 2020 to 2021). At the level of the whole study: Collaborator samples came from the United States, Italy and Spain and covered acute and convalescent phases of COVID-19. The prospective study material was composed of cDNA or gDNA derived from T cells, B-cell-depleted T cells, or PBMCs. The dataset comprised deeply sampled blood TCRbeta repertoires from subjects exposed to, actively infected with, or recovered from COVID-19. A freely available public database, intended as a resource for researchers studying the immune response to SARS-CoV-2, is where the repertoires were released. The samples were drawn from two sources: the first 160 participants of the ongoing ImmuneRACE study, and over 1,000 subjects contributed by 6 global collaborators. Nearly every sample came with metadata listing a de-identified subject ID, COVID-19 status, age in years and sex. Where HLA class I and class II types were available, the types were taken from metadata supplied by the sample provider, not from assay-based typing. Results the study describes overall, beyond this receptor: How much clinical and demographic metadata was included differed by source and by participant, and the metadata was provided uncurated.

The immunoSEQ Assay, a bias-controlled multiplex PCR, was used to amplify TCRbeta CDR3 regions from genomic DNA. Per the original workflow: The number of nucleated cells in each sample was estimated by amplification of reference gene primers within the assay. To quantify the absolute abundance of each unique TCRbeta CDR3 rearrangement, sequence reads were collapsed and filtered. For each sample, productive Simpson clonality was calculated as the square root of Simpson's diversity index across productive rearrangements. TCRdb took this table from immuneACCESS and kept in-frame rearrangements with V and J called. Such tables lack part of the clones; where checked against another copy, unresolved V genes explain under half of the gap, and the rest is unexplained. V, J and clone size are those of that table, while D and trimming were read from the DNA. The sample has around 100,000 clones on record, 70% to 90% of them singletons. About 3% of the sample comes from the top ten.

About this clone: Its antigen remains undetermined. Base qualities are missing; no much larger clone stands one base away.

Each collaborating institution followed its own protocols to collect whole blood in K2EDTA tubes. For TCRbeta analysis, collaborator samples were shipped as frozen whole blood, as isolated PBMCs, or as DNA extracted from either sample type. The germline V gene encodes CDR1 MNHEY and CDR2 SVGAGI. Deletion took 3 bases off V and 2 bases off J, with a span of 11 bases between the germline ends. Its CDR3 holds 15 amino acids, cysteine through phenylalanine. The kept DNA is CDR3 alone, 45 bases in frame from the first base. Material: peripheral blood. The source is a man aged 45-65 years with active or convalescent COVID-19. Rearrangement joined TRBV6-5 to TRBJ1-3; there is no confident call for the D gene. The nucleotides are TGTGCCAGCAGTTATTCGTTAAGAGCTGGAAACACCATATATTTT. This yields the protein CASSYSLRAGNTIYF.